Presented here are 11 T cell receptor beta chains from one specimen sequenced in a study of sequential checkpoint blockade in melanoma. Regarding treatment: randomized to nivolumab then ipilimumab (arm A) or the reverse (arm B). Produced via immunoSEQ multiplex PCR; TCRdb's table is partial and in-frame only. The table includes 35,000 to 40,000 clones, roughly 32% detected once. This specimen consisted of tumor tissue (inferred from file names), obtained from a patient given nivolumab and ipilimumab in sequence. The receptors shown here come from a human donor with melanoma.

This clone was seen a handful of times. J is TRBJ1-4 and V is TRBV28; possibly TRBD1 for D (6 bases). Trimming pared 5 bases from V and 5 bases from J, leaving 9 bases between. The CDR3 is made up of 13 amino acids. CDR1 and CDR2 from the germline V gene are MDHEN and SYDVKM. The CDR3 loop reads CASSRQVNEKLFF. The DNA of the CDR3 is TGTGCCAGCAGTCGACAGGTGAATGAAAAACTGTTTTTT. Complete variable domain (other parts from reference TRBV28 and TRBJ1-4): DVKVTQSSRYLVKRTGEKVFLECVQDMDHENMFWYRQDPGLGLRLIYFSYDVKMKEKGDIPEGYSVSREKKERFSLILESASTNQTSMYLCASSRQVNEKLFFGSGTQLSVL.

In this sample, this clone turned up once. CDR3 sequence: CASSESLAGGYNEQFF. The CDR3 nucleotides are TGCGCCAGCAGTGAGTCCCTAGCGGGAGGCTACAATGAGCAGTTCTTC. The rearrangement links TRBV10-2 to TRBJ2-1, with TRBD2 matching 11 bases. Germline-derived CDR1 and CDR2 are WSHSY and SAAADI. This CDR3 comprises 16 residues. V lost 0 bases, J lost 3 bases, and 1 base stayed unmatched.

The sample holds a few counts of this clone. The rearrangement uses TRBV11-3 and TRBJ2-7; 9 bases line up with TRBD1. The V gene's germline CDR1 is SGHNT and CDR2 YENEEA. The ends lost 2 bases at V and 2 bases at J; junction bases unmatched: 7. This CDR3 is built from 16 residues. The CDR3, as DNA: TGTGCCAGCAGCTTATATGGGACAGGGTATCCCTACGAGCAGTACTTC. This sequence encodes CASSLYGTGYPYEQYF.

This clone was counted once. This chain uses TRBV19 with TRBJ2-1; 7 bases line up with TRBD2. Germline loops: CDR1 LNHDA, CDR2 SQIVND (reference sequence). The CDR3 sequence is 20 residues long. V was pared by 2 bases and J by 3 bases, with 19 bases of the junction left unmatched. CDR3 region: CASSIRPGRAMGLGYNEQFF. The CDR3, as DNA: TGTGCCAGTAGTATAAGGCCAGGGAGGGCCATGGGGCTAGGCTACAATGAGCAGTTCTTC.

In its sample, this clone was seen a few times. This chain uses TRBV30 with TRBJ2-1; 9 positions agree with TRBD2. J gave up 7 bases and V 0 bases, and 13 bases lay outside the gene matches. The CDR3 loop spans 17 amino acids. CDR1 and CDR2 (germline): GTSNPN, SVGIG (reference sequence). The CDR3 DNA follows: TGTGCCTGGAGTGTAACCCATAGCGGGGGCCAGGCAAATGAGCAGTTCTTC. Translated, it gives CAWSVTHSGGQANEQFF.

For the CDR3, the DNA is TGTGCCAGCGCGCCCTTGTGGAACGGGGCCAACGTCCTGACTTTC. Its protein product is CASAPLWNGANVLTF. The genes are TRBV11-3 and TRBJ2-6; D gene uncertain. V was trimmed by 8 bases and J by 4 bases, leaving 15 bases between them. The CDR3 has 15 residues. Germline assignment: CDR1 SGHNT and CDR2 YENEEA.

The chain has TRBV19 and TRBJ1-1; no reliable D call. Germline CDR1 reads LNHDA; CDR2 reads SQIVND (reference sequence). CDR3 size: 18 residues. V dropped 5 bases and J dropped 0 bases, with 22 bases sitting between them. CDR3 DNA sequence: TGTGCCAGTAGTGATTTTGTTAGGGCAGATTTCATGAACACTGAAGCTTTCTTT. Protein product: CASSDFVRADFMNTEAFF.

This clone occurred once. V usage is TRBV18 and J usage is TRBJ2-3, with 9 bases aligning to TRBD2. In germline, CDR1 is KGHSH, CDR2 LQKENI. V lost 0 bases and J lost 0; bases outside the gene matches: 4. The CDR3 is 17 residues long. In nucleotides, the CDR3 is TGTGCCAGCTCACCACCTAGGAGCGGGAGGAGCACAGATACGCAGTATTTT. Encoded protein: CASSPPRSGRSTDTQYF.

This chain uses TRBV5-1 with TRBJ2-3; D gene ambiguous. Germline V lookup: CDR1 SGHRS, CDR2 YFSETQ. Trimming removed 0 bases at V and 2 bases at J, with 13 bases between. The CDR3 has 16 amino acids. The CDR3 sequence is CASSLAQNGYTDTQYF. The DNA of the CDR3 is TGCGCCAGCAGCTTGGCCCAGAACGGGTACACAGATACGCAGTATTTT.

The chain is built from TRBV28 and TRBJ2-3; D is unclear. CDR1 is MDHEN, CDR2 SYDVKM, per germline. Between the trimmed V and J ends, which lost 7 bases and 4 bases, there was a span of 15 bases. The CDR3 contains 14 residues. Here the CDR3 reads CASIRPHGADTQYF. The CDR3 DNA follows: TGTGCCAGCATAAGACCCCATGGGGCAGATACGCAGTATTTT.

This clone showed up just a few times. The chain recombines TRBV6-8 with TRBJ2-7, with D possibly being TRBD1 or TRBD2 (5 bases each). V was trimmed by 10 bases and J by 3 bases, leaving 19 bases between them. Per the germline V gene, CDR1 is MNHGY and CDR2 is SAAAGT. This CDR3 is 14 amino acids long. Written as DNA, the CDR3 is TGTGCCATCACCTCCGGGACGGAAAGCTACGAGCAGTACTTC. It specifies CAITSGTESYEQYF.